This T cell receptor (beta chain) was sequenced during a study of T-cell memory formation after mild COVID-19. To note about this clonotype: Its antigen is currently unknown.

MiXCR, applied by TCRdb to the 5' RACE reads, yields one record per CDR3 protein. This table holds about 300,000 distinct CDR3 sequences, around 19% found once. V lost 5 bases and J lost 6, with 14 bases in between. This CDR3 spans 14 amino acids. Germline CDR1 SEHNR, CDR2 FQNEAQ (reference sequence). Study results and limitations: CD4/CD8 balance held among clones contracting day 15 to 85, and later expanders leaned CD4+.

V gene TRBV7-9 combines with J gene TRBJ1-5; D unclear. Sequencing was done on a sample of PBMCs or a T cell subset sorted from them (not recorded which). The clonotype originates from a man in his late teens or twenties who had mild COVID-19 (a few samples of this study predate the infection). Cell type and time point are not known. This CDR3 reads CASSHSGEPQPQHF. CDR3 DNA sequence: TGTGCCAGCAGCCACAGCGGTGAGCCTCAGCCCCAGCATTTT.